Presented here are 18 T cell receptor beta chains from one specimen sequenced in a study of T-cell memory formation after mild COVID-19. TCRdb re-derived calls from the 5' RACE reads in MiXCR, one entry per CDR3 protein. The profile shows more than 250,000 distinct CDR3 sequences, 15% to 20% of them singletons. Source material: PBMCs or a T cell subset sorted from them (not recorded which). Every receptor here comes from a man aged 18 to 29 who had mild COVID-19 (a few samples of this study predate the infection). Cell type and time point are not known.

This clonotype appeared a few times. This chain joins TRBV15 and TRBJ1-1, with D hard to call. CDR3 length: 17 amino acids. V was pared by 1 base and J by 0 bases, with 15 bases between. From germline, CDR1 is LNHNV and CDR2 YYDKDF (reference sequence). This CDR3 is CATSRGAGILLNTEAFF. DNA for the CDR3: TGTGCCACCAGCAGAGGGGCTGGGATCCTCTTGAACACTGAAGCTTTCTTT.

Concerning this clonotype itself: No conserved phenylalanine or tryptophan ends this CDR3, so it is likely a read error. The DNA is left out, because the CDR3 cannot be placed on it with certainty; the CDR3 is given as TCRdb lists it. The gene calls are TRBV7-9 and TRBJ2-1; no DNA check was done on the table's D call, TRBD2. CDR1 and CDR2 (germline): SEHNR, FQNEAQ (reference sequence). The CDR3 adds up to 13 amino acids, both ends counted. The CDR3 reads CASSSNFRDFPLL.

This clonotype was counted between two and nine times. The J gene is TRBJ2-1, the V gene TRBV24-1; TRBD2 matches at 11 bases. Trimming at V came to 4 bases and at J to 2 bases, leaving 3 bases not matched to a gene. CDR1 and CDR2 (germline): KGHDR, SFDVKD. The CDR3 consists of 16 residues. CDR3: CATSDLSGGAYNEQFF. The DNA of the CDR3 is TGTGCCACCAGTGACCTTAGCGGGGGGGCCTACAATGAGCAGTTCTTC.

The chain links TRBV7-9 to TRBJ2-1, with D hard to call. V lost 11 bases and J lost 7, with 9 bases in between. CDR1 SEHNR and CDR2 FQNEAQ come from the germline V gene (reference sequence). This CDR3 contains 10 residues. CDR3 nucleotides: TGTGCCGGGGATCATAATGAGCAGTTCTTC. This encodes CAGDHNEQFF.

This sequence joins TRBV18 and TRBJ2-2; D is perhaps TRBD2 (6 bases). Trimming cost V 4 bases and J 5 bases, with 20 bases left between them. The CDR3 has 17 residues. Per the germline V gene, CDR1 is KGHSH and CDR2 is LQKENI. CDR3 nucleotide sequence: TGTGCCAGCTCACACCCCCCCTGGCGGGGCGGAACCGGGGAGCTGTTTTTT. It yields the protein CASSHPPWRGGTGELFF.

There are a few counts of this clonotype. This chain joins TRBV4-3 and TRBJ1-1; 10 bases are shared with TRBD1. This CDR3 has 15 residues. V shed 2 bases and J 6 bases; nucleotides not matched to a gene: 6. The germline V gene encodes CDR1 LGHNA and CDR2 YSLEER. The CDR3 bases are TGCGCCAGCAGCCAACAGGGACAGGGGTTCCCTGAAGCTTTCTTT. Translated, it gives CASSQQGQGFPEAFF.

This clonotype was seen only a few times. The chain joins TRBV29-1 to TRBJ2-2; 7 nucleotides agree with TRBD1. Per germline, CDR1 SQVTM and CDR2 ANQGSEA. V dropped 4 bases and J dropped 1; count of bases not matched to a gene: 3. CDR3 length: 14 amino acids. CDR3 protein: CSVVAGGNTGELFF. The CDR3 DNA sequence: TGCAGCGTTGTGGCAGGGGGGAACACCGGGGAGCTGTTTTTT.

The table lists this clonotype with many counts. This chain connects TRBV7-2 to TRBJ1-4; D ambiguous. The V gene lost 5 bases and the J gene lost 6 bases, with 13 bases spanning the gap. Germline lookup yields CDR1 SGHTA and CDR2 FQGNSA. This CDR3 has 14 amino acids. The DNA for the CDR3 is TGTGCCAGCAGCAACCAGAAAGGGCATGAAAAACTGTTTTTT. It encodes CASSNQKGHEKLFF.

There are many counts of this clonotype. The chain carries TRBV9 and TRBJ2-5; D could derive from TRBD1 or TRBD2 (5 bases each). This CDR3 has 15 amino acids. V was pared by 1 base and J by 5 bases, with 15 bases between. CDR1 SGDLS and CDR2 YYNGEE come from the germline V gene. CDR3 in amino acids: CASSVTPGPRETQYF. In nucleotides, the CDR3 is TGTGCCAGCAGCGTAACCCCGGGACCTCGGGAGACCCAGTACTTC.

The sample holds a few counts of this clonotype. The V gene is TRBV4-1, the J gene TRBJ2-7; TRBD1 matches at 8 bases. Trimming cost V 7 bases and J 9 bases; bases outside gene matches: 14. The CDR3 consists of 14 residues. Germline loops: CDR1 MGHRA, CDR2 YSYEKL. The CDR3 region is CASTPRTGLEGQYF. DNA for the CDR3: TGCGCCAGCACCCCCCGGACAGGGCTTGAGGGGCAGTACTTC.

The table lists this clonotype with a few counts. J is TRBJ2-1 and V is TRBV5-1; D unresolved. Per the germline V gene, CDR1 is SGHRS and CDR2 is YFSETQ. V was clipped by 5 bases and J by 7 bases, with 16 bases between them. This CDR3 region has 14 residues. As DNA, the CDR3 is TGCGCCAGCAGAGTTAACCGGGTGCCGAATGAGCAGTTCTTC. This codes for CASRVNRVPNEQFF.

The V gene is TRBV11-1, the J gene TRBJ2-1; 13 bases match TRBD2. The CDR3 has 15 amino acids. J was trimmed by 8 bases and V by 5 bases; bases with no gene match: 6. Looked up from germline, CDR1 is SGHAT and CDR2 is FQDESV (reference sequence). The CDR3 DNA sequence: TGTGCCAGCAGCCTGGGACTAGCGGGGAAGGATGAGCAGTTCTTC. Its protein product is CASSLGLAGKDEQFF.

This clonotype was picked up a small number of times. The chain employs TRBV7-9 and TRBJ2-7, with TRBD1 matching over 10 bases. Germline trimming cut 5 bases from V and 3 bases from J; bases unmatched to any gene: 10. The CDR3 loop spans 16 amino acids. Per germline, CDR1 SEHNR and CDR2 FQNEAQ (reference sequence). DNA for the CDR3: TGTGCCAGCAGCCCAAGACAGGGGGCATTAAACTACGAGCAGTACTTC. Translated: CASSPRQGALNYEQYF.

In this sample, this clonotype turned up a few times. The V call is TRBV20-1, the J call TRBJ2-7; 11 nucleotides line up with TRBD2. The CDR3 length is 18 residues. Per the germline V gene, CDR1 is DFQATT and CDR2 is SNEGSKA (reference sequence). The V and J ends lost 3 bases and 4 bases, in that order; junction bases with no gene match: 17. CDR3 in amino acids: CSASNRLAGGVSSYEQYV. The CDR3, as DNA: TGCAGTGCTAGTAATCGTCTAGCGGGGGGCGTATCCTCATACGAGCAGTACGTC.

This chain joins TRBV20-1 and TRBJ2-1, with D tentatively TRBD2 (5 bases). The CDR3 loop spans 14 amino acids. The germline V gene encodes CDR1 DFQATT and CDR2 SNEGSKA (reference sequence). Trimming took 5 bases from V and 2 from J, leaving 13 bases between them. This chain's CDR3 is CSALRGGAYNEQFF. The DNA of the CDR3 is TGCAGTGCTCTCCGGGGTGGAGCCTACAATGAGCAGTTCTTC.

This clonotype was seen more than once but under ten times. The V gene is TRBV5-6, the J gene TRBJ1-1, with D possibly TRBD1 on 5 matching bases. Deletions cut 4 bases from V and 2 bases from J, with 15 bases between. Germline V gene sequence: CDR1 SGHDT, CDR2 YYEEEE. This CDR3 comprises 15 residues. CDR3 in amino acids: CASSLPGGVNTEAFF. The CDR3 DNA reads as TGTGCCAGCAGCCTGCCCGGAGGGGTTAACACTGAAGCTTTCTTT.

This clonotype has just a few counts. The chain has TRBV11-2 and TRBJ1-2; D call uncertain. Per germline, CDR1 SGHAT and CDR2 FQNNGV. The CDR3 consists of 14 residues. V gave up 1 base and J gave up 0 bases, with 6 bases separating them. CDR3 residues: CASSLVRANYGYTF. The CDR3 DNA reads TGTGCCAGCAGCTTAGTTCGGGCTAACTATGGCTACACCTTC. The variable domain in full, completed from reference TRBV11-2 and TRBJ1-2, reads EAGVAQSPRYKIIEKRQSVAFWCNPISGHATLYWYQQILGQGPKLLIQFQNNGVVDDSQLPKDRFSAERLKGVDSTLKIQPAKLEDSAVYLCASSLVRANYGYTFGSGTRLTVV.

The chain couples TRBV10-2 to TRBJ2-2; D could derive from TRBD1 or TRBD2 (5 bases each). Germline CDR1 reads WSHSY; CDR2 reads SAAADI. There are 14 residues in the CDR3. Trimming cost V 1 base and J 3 bases, with 6 bases left between them. DNA for the CDR3: TGCGCCAGCAGTGAGTTGGGGGACACCGGGGAGCTGTTTTTT. Translating gives CASSELGDTGELFF.